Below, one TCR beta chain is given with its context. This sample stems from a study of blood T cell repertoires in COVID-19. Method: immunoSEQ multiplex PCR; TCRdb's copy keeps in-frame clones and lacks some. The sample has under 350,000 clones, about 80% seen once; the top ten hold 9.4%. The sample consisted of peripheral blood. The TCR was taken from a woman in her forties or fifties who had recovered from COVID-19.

The CDR3 DNA follows: TGTGCCAGCAGCCCGAGGGGACAGGGGTCCGGCACCGGGGAGCTGTTTTTT. The encoded protein is CASSPRGQGSGTGELFF. This chain links TRBV9 with TRBJ2-2, with TRBD1 identical over 10 bases. The CDR3 sequence is 17 residues long. V shed 4 bases and J 4 bases; nucleotides not matched to a gene: 10. Germline-derived CDR1 and CDR2 are SGDLS and YYNGEE.